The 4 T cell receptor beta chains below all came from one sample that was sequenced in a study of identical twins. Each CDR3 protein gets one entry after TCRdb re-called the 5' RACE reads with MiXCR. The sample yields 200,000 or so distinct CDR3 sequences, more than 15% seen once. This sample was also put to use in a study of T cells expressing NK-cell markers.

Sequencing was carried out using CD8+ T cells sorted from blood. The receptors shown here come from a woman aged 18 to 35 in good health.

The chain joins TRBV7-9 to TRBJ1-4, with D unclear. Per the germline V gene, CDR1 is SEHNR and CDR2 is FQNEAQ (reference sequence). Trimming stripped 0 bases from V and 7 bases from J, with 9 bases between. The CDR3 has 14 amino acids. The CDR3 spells CASSLAGSGEKLFF. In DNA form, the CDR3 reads TGTGCCAGCAGCTTAGCAGGGTCGGGTGAAAAACTGTTTTTT.

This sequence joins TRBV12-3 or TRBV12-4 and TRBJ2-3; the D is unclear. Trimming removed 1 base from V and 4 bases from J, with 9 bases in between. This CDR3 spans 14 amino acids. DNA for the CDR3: TGTGCCAGCAGTTTAGTCTCGAGCTCAGATACGCAGTATTTT. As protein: CASSLVSSSDTQYF.

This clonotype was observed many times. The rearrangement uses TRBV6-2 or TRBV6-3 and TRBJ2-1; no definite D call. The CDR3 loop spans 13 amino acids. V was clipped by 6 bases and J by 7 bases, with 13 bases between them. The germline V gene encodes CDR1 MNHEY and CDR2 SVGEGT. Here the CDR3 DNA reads TGTGCCAGCAGCCCCGTGAGGTTTAATGAGCAGTTCTTC. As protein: CASSPVRFNEQFF.

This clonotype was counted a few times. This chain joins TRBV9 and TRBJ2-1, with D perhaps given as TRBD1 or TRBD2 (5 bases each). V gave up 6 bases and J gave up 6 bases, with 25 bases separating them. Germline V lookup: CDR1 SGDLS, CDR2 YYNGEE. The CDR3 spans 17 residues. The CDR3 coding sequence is TGTGCCAGCACCCCAGGAGAGGGGTTGGTTTTTGGCAATGAGCAGTTCTTC. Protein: CASTPGEGLVFGNEQFF.